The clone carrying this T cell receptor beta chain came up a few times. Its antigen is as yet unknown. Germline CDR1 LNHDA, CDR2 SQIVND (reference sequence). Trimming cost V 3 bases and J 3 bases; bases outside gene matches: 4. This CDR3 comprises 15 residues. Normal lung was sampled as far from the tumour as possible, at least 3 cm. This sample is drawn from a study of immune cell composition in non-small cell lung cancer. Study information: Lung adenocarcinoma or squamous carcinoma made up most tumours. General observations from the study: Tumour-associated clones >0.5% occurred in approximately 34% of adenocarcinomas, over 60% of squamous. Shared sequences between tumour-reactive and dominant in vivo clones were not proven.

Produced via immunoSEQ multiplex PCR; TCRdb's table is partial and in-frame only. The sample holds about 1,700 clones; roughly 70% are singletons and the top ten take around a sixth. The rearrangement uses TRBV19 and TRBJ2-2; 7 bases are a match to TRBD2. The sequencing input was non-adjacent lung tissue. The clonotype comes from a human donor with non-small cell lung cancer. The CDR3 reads CASSIYGGDTGELFF. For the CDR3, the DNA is TGTGCCAGTAGTATTTATGGGGGGGACACCGGGGAGCTGTTTTTT.